The 24 T cell receptor beta chains listed next were all sequenced from one sample in a study of T cells in Graves' hyperthyroidism and ophthalmopathy. Authors of the study amplified TCR beta CDR3 regions from RNA transcripts. TCR CDR3 underwent first-round RT-PCR with the HTBI primer set. TCRdb processed the multiplex PCR reads anew with MiXCR; each CDR3 protein has one entry. The top ten clones hold over 25% of a sample with a few hundred thousand distinct CDR3 sequences, 15% of them seen once. The sequencing sample was made of blood. The receptors were sampled from a woman younger than 45 with Graves' hyperthyroidism.

In its sample, this clonotype ranks as medium-sized. The V call is TRBV7-9, the J call TRBJ2-1; D call uncertain. V gave up 5 bases and J gave up 7 bases, with 9 bases separating them. The CDR3 is 12 amino acids. From germline, CDR1 is SEHNR and CDR2 FQNEAQ (reference sequence). CDR3 sequence reads: CASSRGLNEQFF. In DNA form, the CDR3 reads TGTGCCAGCAGCCGAGGTTTAAATGAGCAGTTCTTC.

This clonotype has ten or more counts. The V call is TRBV12-3 or TRBV12-4, the J call TRBJ2-7; D uncertain. V was pared by 3 bases and J by 3 bases, with 9 bases between. The CDR3 covers 13 residues. The CDR3 protein is CASSFPNNYEQYF. For the CDR3, the DNA is TGTGCCAGCAGTTTCCCTAACAACTACGAGCAGTACTTC.

This clonotype was counted at least ten times. The rearrangement links TRBV2 to TRBJ2-1, with D hard to call. Germline V gene sequence: CDR1 SNHLY, CDR2 FYNNEI. V was shortened by 7 bases and J by 0 bases, with 10 bases between the two germline ends. The CDR3 contains 14 residues. The chain's CDR3 is CASITRSSYNEQFF. The CDR3 DNA follows: TGTGCCAGCATCACAAGGAGCTCCTACAATGAGCAGTTCTTC.

This clonotype was counted at least ten times. The J gene is TRBJ1-5, the V gene TRBV12-3 or TRBV12-4; D possibly corresponds to TRBD1 (5 bases). The length of the CDR3 is 16 residues. The V and J ends lost 6 bases and 0 bases respectively, with 15 bases between them. This CDR3 is CASSLRGGYSNQPQHF. For the CDR3, the DNA is TGTGCCAGCAGCTTACGTGGGGGGTATAGCAATCAGCCCCAGCATTTT.

The CDR3 loop reads CASRLAGGRNEQFF. DNA for the CDR3: TGTGCCAGCAGACTAGCGGGAGGGCGGAATGAGCAGTTCTTC. This rearrangement joins TRBV7-3 to TRBJ2-1; 13 nucleotides line up with TRBD2. V gave up 6 bases and J gave up 7 bases; unmatched junction bases: 3. The CDR3 is 14 amino acids. Per the germline V gene, CDR1 is SGHTA and CDR2 is FQGTGA. The full variable domain, completed using reference TRBV7-3 and TRBJ2-1, is GAGVSQTPSNKVTEKGKYVELRCDPISGHTALYWYRQSLGQGPEFLIYFQGTGAADDSGLPNDRFFAVRPEGSVSTLKIQRTERGDSAVYLCASRLAGGRNEQFFGPGTRLTVL.

This chain links TRBV28 with TRBJ1-3; D remains ambiguous. The CDR3 runs 16 residues. V lost 5 bases and J 0 bases, leaving 14 bases between the germline ends. In germline, CDR1 is MDHEN, CDR2 SYDVKM. The CDR3 spells CASSGLHLGSGNTIYF. The CDR3 bases are TGTGCCAGCAGTGGACTCCACCTCGGCTCTGGAAACACCATATATTTT. Combining the CDR3 with reference TRBV28 and TRBJ1-3 gives the whole variable domain DVKVTQSSRYLVKRTGEKVFLECVQDMDHENMFWYRQDPGLGLRLIYFSYDVKMKEKGDIPEGYSVSREKKERFSLILESASTNQTSMYLCASSGLHLGSGNTIYFGEGSWLTVV.

This clonotype was counted ten times or more. The chain carries TRBV30 and TRBJ1-1; D is perhaps TRBD1 (6 bases). The CDR3 is 15 amino acids. Germline lookup yields CDR1 GTSNPN and CDR2 SVGIG (reference sequence). Trimming removed 1 base from V and 1 base from J, with 13 bases in between. This CDR3 reads CAWSGHREKNTEAFF. The DNA for the CDR3 is TGTGCCTGGAGTGGCCACAGGGAAAAGAACACTGAAGCTTTCTTT. The whole variable domain, filled in from reference TRBV30 and TRBJ1-1, reads SQTIHQWPATLVQPVGSPLSLECTVEGTSNPNLYWYRQAAGRGLQLLFYSVGIGQISSEVPQNLSASRPQDRQFILSSKKLLLSDSGFYLCAWSGHREKNTEAFFGQGTRLTVV.

This chain links TRBV29-1 with TRBJ2-3; D is perhaps TRBD1 (6 bases). The V end lost 4 bases, the J end lost 1 base, and 12 bases lay between the germline ends. The CDR3 contains 14 residues. Germline CDR1 is SQVTM and CDR2 is ANQGSEA. CDR3 in DNA: TGCAGCGTTGCAGGGGCTACTGGCACAGATACGCAGTATTTT. Protein product: CSVAGATGTDTQYF.

This clonotype has a count of ten or more. The chain combines TRBV2 with TRBJ1-1, with D tentatively TRBD1 (6 bases). The V and J ends lost 5 bases and 0 bases respectively, with 13 bases between them. CDR3 length equals 15 residues. Germline lookup yields CDR1 SNHLY and CDR2 FYNNEI. CDR3 nucleotides: TGTGCCAGCAGTTACCAGGGACACTTGAACACTGAAGCTTTCTTT. Protein: CASSYQGHLNTEAFF.

This clonotype occurred many times. CDR3 loop: CASSFPRSYEQYF. The CDR3 DNA is TGTGCCAGCAGTTTTCCTCGGTCATACGAGCAGTACTTC. This chain joins TRBV7-9 and TRBJ2-7, with unresolved D. Germline-derived CDR1 and CDR2 are SEHNR and FQNEAQ (reference sequence). Trimming took off 6 bases at V and 4 bases at J, with 13 bases between the two ends. The CDR3 loop spans 13 amino acids.

The V and J genes are TRBV28 and TRBJ2-5, with 12 bases identical to TRBD2. Germline V gene sequence: CDR1 MDHEN, CDR2 SYDVKM. CDR3 length equals 15 residues. V lost 5 bases and J lost 6; bases outside the gene matches: 7. DNA of the CDR3: TGTGCCAGCAGTCGACTAGCGGGGGAGGTAAAGACCCAGTACTTC. Its translation is CASSRLAGEVKTQYF.

This clonotype was seen at least ten times. This CDR3 is CASSFPAAGSNQPQHF. The CDR3 nucleotides are TGTGCCAGCAGTTTTCCTGCCGCAGGGAGCAATCAGCCCCAGCATTTT. The J gene is TRBJ1-5, the V gene TRBV28; D might be TRBD1 (5 bases). Trimming removed 3 bases from V and 1 base from J, with 13 bases in between. Germline values: CDR1 MDHEN, CDR2 SYDVKM. The length of the CDR3 is 16 residues. Using reference TRBV28 and TRBJ1-5 for the parts outside the CDR3, the full variable domain is DVKVTQSSRYLVKRTGEKVFLECVQDMDHENMFWYRQDPGLGLRLIYFSYDVKMKEKGDIPEGYSVSREKKERFSLILESASTNQTSMYLCASSFPAAGSNQPQHFGDGTRLSIL.

This clonotype was recorded at least ten times. V usage is TRBV12-3 or TRBV12-4 and J usage is TRBJ2-5; tentatively, D is TRBD1 or TRBD2 (5 bases each). V shed 3 bases and J shed 1 base, with 12 bases lying between them. This CDR3 region has 15 residues. DNA for the CDR3: TGTGCCAGCAGTTTCACCGGGACGGGCCAAGAGACCCAGTACTTC. Translation gives CASSFTGTGQETQYF.

This clonotype has a count of ten or more. The chain carries TRBV28 and TRBJ2-1, with D possibly called TRBD1 or TRBD2 (6 bases each). The CDR3 contains 18 residues. Trimming removed 3 bases at V and 5 bases at J, with 23 bases between. The germline gives CDR1 MDHEN, CDR2 SYDVKM. CDR3 residues: CASSLLQGGSRGDNEQFF. The DNA of the CDR3 is TGTGCCAGCAGTTTGTTACAGGGAGGTTCTAGAGGTGACAATGAGCAGTTCTTC.

This clonotype has at least ten counts. J is TRBJ1-5 and V is TRBV3-1; TRBD1 is a possible D gene (5 bases). V shed 2 bases and J shed 10 bases, with 18 bases lying between them. Germline V CDR1 and CDR2: LGHDT, YNNKEL (reference sequence). This CDR3 comprises 15 residues. The CDR3 DNA follows: TGTGCCAGCAGCCAATCCTCCGCAGGGCCACAACCCCAGCATTTT. Translation: CASSQSSAGPQPQHF.

The rearrangement uses TRBV6-1 and TRBJ2-1, with TRBD1 matching over 7 bases. With V trimmed by 6 bases and J by 5 bases, 4 bases remained unmatched. The CDR3 runs 13 residues. Germline CDR1 is MNHNS and CDR2 is SASEGT. CDR3 DNA: TGTGCCAGCAGACCAGGGACAGACAATGAGCAGTTCTTC. It translates to CASRPGTDNEQFF.

The chain links TRBV10-3 to TRBJ1-5; D not certain. V lost 0 bases and J 3 bases, leaving 12 bases between the germline ends. Germline CDR1 ENHRY, CDR2 SYGVKD. The length of the CDR3 is 16 residues. The chain's CDR3 is CAISESTGGNNQPQHF. The CDR3 nucleotides are TGTGCCATCAGTGAGTCTACGGGAGGGAACAATCAGCCCCAGCATTTT.

At least ten counts were recorded for this clonotype. The chain joins TRBV3-1 to TRBJ2-7; D gene ambiguous. The V end lost 7 bases, the J end lost 3 bases, and 25 bases lay between the germline ends. The CDR3 runs 17 residues. CDR1 is LGHDT, CDR2 YNNKEL, per germline (reference sequence). The CDR3 spells CASTQPRFGDKLYEQYF. The DNA of the CDR3 is TGTGCCAGCACCCAGCCGAGATTTGGCGACAAGCTCTACGAGCAGTACTTC.

This clonotype has more than one count but fewer than ten. The chain links TRBV11-2 to TRBJ2-2; D remains unclear. Germline CDR1 reads SGHAT; CDR2 reads FQNNGV. Trimming took 1 base from V and 8 from J, leaving 5 bases between them. The CDR3 contains 12 residues. The CDR3 bases are TGTGCCAGCAGCTTAGTTTGGGGGGAGCTGTTTTTT. This gives the protein CASSLVWGELFF.

This clonotype was found a few times. The chain carries TRBV2 and TRBJ1-4; 9 nucleotides agree with TRBD1. The V gene end was trimmed by 3 bases and the J gene end by 1 base; junction bases not matched to a gene: 9. This CDR3 comprises 18 residues. Germline V gene sequence: CDR1 SNHLY, CDR2 FYNNEI. Here the CDR3 reads CASSDIPGQGLTNEKLFF. CDR3 nucleotide sequence: TGTGCCAGCAGTGATATCCCGGGACAGGGTCTAACTAATGAAAAACTGTTTTTT.

This clonotype was recorded many times. The chain joins TRBV29-1 to TRBJ2-7; 10 bases are shared with TRBD2. The CDR3 contains 13 residues. Germline V CDR1 and CDR2: SQVTM, ANQGSEA. V shed 4 bases and J 5 bases; nucleotides not matched to a gene: 5. DNA for the CDR3: TGCAGCGTTGCAGCGGGAGGGCCCCACGAGCAGTACTTC. Its protein is CSVAAGGPHEQYF.

This clonotype came up many times. The V call is TRBV28, the J call TRBJ2-5; possible D gene TRBD2, 6 bases. Trimming took 4 bases from V and 5 from J, leaving 20 bases between them. CDR3 length: 16 amino acids. Per germline, CDR1 MDHEN and CDR2 SYDVKM. CDR3 amino acids: CASSSNRPTSPETQYF. DNA of the CDR3: TGTGCCAGCAGTTCAAACCGCCCAACTAGCCCGGAGACCCAGTACTTC. The variable domain in full, with the rest retrieved from reference TRBV28 and TRBJ2-5, is DVKVTQSSRYLVKRTGEKVFLECVQDMDHENMFWYRQDPGLGLRLIYFSYDVKMKEKGDIPEGYSVSREKKERFSLILESASTNQTSMYLCASSSNRPTSPETQYFGPGTRLLVL.

This rearrangement joins TRBV20-1 to TRBJ1-4; D ambiguous. Per germline, CDR1 DFQATT and CDR2 SNEGSKA (reference sequence). Trimming stripped 5 bases from V and 0 bases from J, with 10 bases between. The CDR3 is made up of 14 amino acids. The DNA for the CDR3 is TGCAGTGCTCGCCGATATGCAACTAATGAAAAACTGTTTTTT. Protein: CSARRYATNEKLFF.

This clonotype has only a few counts. The chain is built from TRBV20-1 and TRBJ2-5, with a weak D call TRBD2 (6 bases). V was cut by 6 bases and J by 7 bases, with 15 bases left in between. The CDR3 runs to 12 residues. Germline V CDR1 and CDR2: DFQATT, SNEGSKA (reference sequence). The CDR3 reads CSAPGGAGTQYF. For the CDR3, the DNA is TGCAGTGCCCCCGGAGGAGCGGGGACCCAGTACTTC.